The present TCR beta chain was sequenced within a study of vaccination effects on CD4 cells after COVID-19. The study's findings and limits: Convalescent patients in the study were few, and early post-infection timepoints were absent.

The method was immunoSEQ multiplex PCR; TCRdb's version includes in-frame clones alone and lacks a portion of them. The sample lists approximately 16,000 clones, around 64% occurring once. A note on this clone: Its specificity is not known.

Sequencing in the ViraFEST assay came after antigen-specific CD4+ T cells had been expanded with viral peptide pools, which were used to stimulate PBMC. Cells that had been cultured for 10 days were the source of isolated CD4+ T cells. Vaccine administered to participants consisted of two doses of either BNT162b2 or mRNA-1273. Nucleocapsid antibody tests were negative, and the vaccine recipients had no prior SARS-CoV-2 infection. With around 10 ug/ml peptides and around 9.6 IU/ml IL-2, some 2 million PBMC per well were cultured. Half the medium was replaced with IL-2 medium on days 3 and 7. Germline loops: CDR1 KGHSH, CDR2 LQKENI. The CDR3 runs to 15 residues. Trimming cost V 1 base and J 2 bases; bases outside gene matches: 3.

The clonotype was recovered from a human donor who received a COVID-19 vaccine. This specimen consisted of CD4+ T cells from PBMCs cultured with SARS-CoV-2 spike peptides, obtained after COVID-19 vaccination. The chain employs TRBV18 and TRBJ2-7, with 9 bases aligning to TRBD1. The CDR3 bases are TGTGCCAGCTCACCACAGGGGACAGGGCCCTACGAGCAGTACTTC. This sequence encodes CASSPQGTGPYEQYF.